The 30 T cell receptor beta chains given below trace back to one sample, sequenced in a study of blood T cells in healthy people across ages. The use of a sample-barcoded 5' primer and a J-beta primer mix characterized a second PCR of roughly 7 to 11 cycles. TCRdb processed the 5' RACE reads anew with MiXCR; each CDR3 protein has one entry. Of about 840,000 distinct CDR3 sequences listed, 25% to 35% are singletons. Separately, the same data were catalogued under a study of T cells of mothers and their children.

Sequences were obtained from blood. The receptor source for this set is a woman aged 40-49 years in good health.

Many counts were recorded for this clonotype. The gene calls are TRBV4-1 and TRBJ2-7, with 9 bases that match TRBD2. Germline CDR1 MGHRA, CDR2 YSYEKL. The CDR3 contains 16 residues. V gave up 4 bases and J gave up 4 bases; unmatched junction bases: 11. DNA for the CDR3: TGCGCCAGCAGCCTTTCTCCTGGCGGGGGGGCATACGAGCAGTACTTC. Translation gives CASSLSPGGGAYEQYF.

The V and J genes are TRBV20-1 and TRBJ1-3; D is unclear. Germline V gene lookup returns CDR1 DFQATT and CDR2 SNEGSKA (reference sequence). Trimming removed 2 bases from V and 0 bases from J, with 8 bases in between. The CDR3 consists of 14 residues. The CDR3 loop is CSARPAGSGNTIYF. CDR3 DNA: TGCAGTGCTAGACCGGCGGGCTCTGGAAACACCATATATTTT.

This clonotype has a handful of counts. The chain is built from TRBV20-1 and TRBJ2-4; 8 nucleotides align to TRBD2. Germline trimming cut 8 bases from V and 10 bases from J; bases unmatched to any gene: 13. The CDR3 sequence is 13 residues long. Germline CDR1 and CDR2: DFQATT and SNEGSKA (reference sequence). This CDR3 is CSIPERGLEIQYF. CDR3 sequence (DNA): TGCAGTATTCCGGAGCGGGGGCTGGAGATTCAGTACTTC.

This clonotype was seen only once. The chain combines TRBV3-1 with TRBJ2-7; TRBD2 might be the D (6 bases). The V end was cut by 5 bases, the J end by 3 bases, with 14 bases between. The germline V gene encodes CDR1 LGHDT and CDR2 YNNKEL (reference sequence). This CDR3 spans 14 amino acids. In DNA, the CDR3 is TGTGCCAGCAGCTCGGGACTTGGGGACTACGAGCAGTACTTC. Protein product: CASSSGLGDYEQYF.

This clonotype was counted between two and nine times. The rearrangement uses TRBV7-3 and TRBJ1-2, with 8 bases matching TRBD1. The germline CDR1 and CDR2 sequences are SGHTA and FQGTGA. The V segment lost 5 bases and the J segment 7 bases; nucleotides outside the gene matches: 9. The CDR3 totals 14 residues. This CDR3 reads CASSPMTGAGGYTF. In DNA, the CDR3 is TGTGCCAGCAGCCCTATGACAGGGGCTGGTGGCTACACCTTC. Full variable domain (remainder filled in from reference TRBV7-3 and TRBJ1-2): GAGVSQTPSNKVTEKGKYVELRCDPISGHTALYWYRQSLGQGPEFLIYFQGTGAADDSGLPNDRFFAVRPEGSVSTLKIQRTERGDSAVYLCASSPMTGAGGYTFGSGTRLTVV.

Regarding this clonotype: The junction and the germline gene differ at one end; a read error may be behind it. The chain has TRBV28 and TRBJ2-3, with D possibly matching TRBD1 (6 bases). CDR1 is MDHEN and CDR2 is SYDVKM in the germline V gene. CDR3 length equals 18 residues. This CDR3 is CAGSFPRTAENRQGTQYF. DNA of the CDR3: TGTGCCGGCAGTTTCCCACGGACAGCAGAGAACCGGCAGGGTACGCAGTATTTT.

This rearrangement joins TRBV6-6 to TRBJ2-2; the D is unclear. Trimming took off 8 bases at V and 1 base at J, with 5 bases between the two ends. The germline V gene encodes CDR1 MNHNY and CDR2 SVGAGI (reference sequence). CDR3 length: 12 amino acids. The DNA of the CDR3 is TGTGCCAGCGGCAAGAACACCGGGGAGCTGTTTTTT. Translating it yields CASGKNTGELFF.

The chain joins TRBV5-1 to TRBJ2-5; D remains ambiguous. CDR1 and CDR2 (germline): SGHRS, YFSETQ. V dropped 6 bases and J dropped 0 bases, with 12 bases sitting between them. The CDR3 length is 14 residues. The CDR3 reads CASTRTEYQETQYF. For the CDR3, the DNA is TGCGCCAGCACTCGGACGGAGTACCAAGAGACCCAGTACTTC.

This clonotype was counted at least ten times. The chain recombines TRBV6-5 with TRBJ1-1; D gene unclear. Trimming removed 0 bases from V and 1 base from J, with 6 bases in between. CDR3 size: 14 residues. In germline, CDR1 is MNHEY, CDR2 SVGAGI. CDR3 DNA sequence: TGTGCCAGCAGTTACTCGAGTCCGAACACTGAAGCTTTCTTT. It yields the protein CASSYSSPNTEAFF.

This clonotype occurred many times. The chain uses TRBV7-2 and TRBJ2-3; unclear D gene. This CDR3 is built from 11 residues. Germline V lookup: CDR1 SGHTA, CDR2 FQGNSA. Trimming took off 5 bases at V and 2 bases at J, with 2 bases between the two ends. CDR3 amino acids: CASSTTDTQYF. CDR3 nucleotides: TGTGCCAGCAGCACCACAGATACGCAGTATTTT.

With respect to this clonotype: This may arise from a read error, as a much more abundant clone is one base away. The DNA for the CDR3 is TGCAGCGTCGGGGGGACTAGGGTGAAGATCCAGTACTTC. Residues: CSVGGTRVKIQYF. The chain recombines TRBV29-1 with TRBJ2-5; the match to TRBD2 covers 8 bases. After removal of 6 bases from V and 10 bases from J, the junction contained 13 bases not matched to a gene. The CDR3 contains 13 residues. The germline V gene encodes CDR1 SQVTM and CDR2 ANQGSEA.

Note on this clonotype: A read error may be the cause here, since a much bigger clone is one base away. The chain joins TRBV19 to TRBJ1-2, with TRBD1 as a possible D gene (5 bases). CDR3 length: 16 residues. Germline CDR1 LNHDA, CDR2 SQIVND (reference sequence). The CDR3 reads CASSLAVTEGGYGFTF. As DNA, the CDR3 is TGTGCCAGTAGCCTCGCAGTGACAGAAGGAGGCTATGGCTTCACCTTC.

This clonotype has a handful of counts. The chain carries TRBV20-1 and TRBJ1-1, with 9 bases aligning to TRBD1. The CDR3 runs to 13 residues. V lost 6 bases, J lost 4 bases, and 6 bases stayed unmatched. The V gene's germline CDR1 is DFQATT and CDR2 SNEGSKA (reference sequence). Here the CDR3 reads CSAAGTGSTEAFF. The CDR3 coding sequence is TGCAGTGCGGCCGGGACAGGGTCCACTGAAGCTTTCTTT.

The sample holds a few counts of this clonotype. The rearrangement joins TRBV25-1 to TRBJ2-1, with D tentatively TRBD2 (5 bases). From germline, CDR1 is MGHDK and CDR2 SYGVNS. The CDR3 is made up of 12 amino acids. V lost 6 bases and J lost 7, with 10 bases in between. CDR3 sequence (DNA): TGTGCCAGCAGCGAACTAGGGAATGAGCAGTTCTTC. Protein product: CASSELGNEQFF.

Concerning this clonotype itself: A read error may be the cause here, since a much bigger clone is one base away. The chain carries TRBV15 and TRBJ2-4; D call uncertain. The end of the DNA aligns better with TRBJ2-7, so the J call may be wrong. The CDR3 runs to 14 residues. The germline V gene has CDR1 LNHNV and CDR2 YYDKDF (reference sequence). The CDR3 sequence is CATSRDFARREQYF. CDR3 DNA: TGTGCCACCAGCAGAGACTTTGCGAGGCGCGAGCAGTACTTC.

The chain recombines TRBV6-6 with TRBJ2-7; 8 bases are a match to TRBD1. Trimming took 4 bases from V and 7 from J; bases not matched to a gene: 18. There are 17 residues in the CDR3. Germline CDR1 reads MNHNY; CDR2 reads SVGAGI (reference sequence). The CDR3: CASSSPGRDRNYNEQYF. CDR3 DNA: TGTGCCAGCAGTTCCCCGGGAAGGGACAGGAATTACAATGAGCAGTACTTC.

The V gene is TRBV19, the J gene TRBJ1-1; 10 bases match TRBD1. Germline CDR1 and CDR2: LNHDA and SQIVND (reference sequence). V shed 5 bases, J shed 6 bases, and the junction held 6 bases outside the gene matches. The CDR3 has 14 residues. CDR3 protein: CASSAWDRGSEAFF. CDR3 DNA: TGTGCCAGTAGTGCATGGGACAGGGGTTCTGAAGCTTTCTTT.

This clonotype was recorded a few times. V usage is TRBV3-1 and J usage is TRBJ1-2; D possibly corresponds to TRBD1 (5 bases). Trimming removed 5 bases from V and 8 bases from J, with 12 bases in between. Germline CDR1 is LGHDT and CDR2 is YNNKEL (reference sequence). This CDR3 region has 12 residues. CDR3 bases: TGTGCCAGCAGCGGGGACGGTCCAGGCTACACCTTC. This sequence encodes CASSGDGPGYTF.

This chain links TRBV11-3 with TRBJ2-2; 10 positions match TRBD2. Per the germline V gene, CDR1 is SGHNT and CDR2 is YENEEA. Trimming cost V 1 base and J 1 base; bases outside gene matches: 0. This CDR3 spans 16 amino acids. CDR3 nucleotides: TGTGCCAGCAGCTTAGGACTAGCGGGGAACACCGGGGAGCTGTTTTTT. Translated: CASSLGLAGNTGELFF.

This clonotype was seen a few times. This chain connects TRBV5-1 to TRBJ2-1, with D uncertain. This CDR3 is built from 13 residues. The V end was cut by 6 bases, the J end by 7 bases, with 14 bases between. Germline V gene sequence: CDR1 SGHRS, CDR2 YFSETQ. The CDR3: CASTLGPPNEQFF. In DNA form, the CDR3 reads TGCGCCAGCACCCTCGGCCCCCCGAATGAGCAGTTCTTC.

This clonotype was detected only a few times. V usage is TRBV7-3 and J usage is TRBJ2-5; TRBD2 is a possible D gene (6 bases). The CDR3 consists of 15 residues. Germline V gene data show CDR1 as SGHTA and CDR2 as FQGTGA. V shed 1 base and J shed 10 bases, with 19 bases lying between them. The CDR3 loop is CASSLSPLGRGGQYF. CDR3 nucleotide sequence: TGTGCCAGCAGCTTAAGCCCCCTCGGGCGGGGCGGCCAGTACTTC.

In its sample, this clonotype was seen many times. The chain joins TRBV5-6 to TRBJ2-5; TRBD1 aligns across 10 bases. Germline V gene data show CDR1 as SGHDT and CDR2 as YYEEEE. This CDR3 has 16 residues. Trimming at V came to 1 base and at J to 3 bases, leaving 6 bases not matched to a gene. CDR3 in amino acids: CASSLLQDRGEETQYF. For the CDR3, the DNA is TGTGCCAGCAGCTTGCTTCAGGACAGGGGGGAAGAGACCCAGTACTTC.

The sample holds a few counts of this clonotype. This sequence joins TRBV5-5 and TRBJ1-6; 8 bases are shared with TRBD1. Per the germline V gene, CDR1 is SGHKS and CDR2 is YYEKEE (reference sequence). The CDR3 covers 18 residues. The ends lost 0 bases at V and 6 bases at J; junction bases unmatched: 11. CDR3 nucleotide sequence: TGTGCCAGCAGCTTGGGGGCAGGGGGCGAACCGTCTAATTCACCCCTCCACTTT. Its protein is CASSLGAGGEPSNSPLHF.

This clonotype was found a few times. DNA for the CDR3: TGTGCCAGCAGCCCGGAGGGGACAGGGGGTGATACGCAGTATTTT. It is translated as CASSPEGTGGDTQYF. This rearrangement joins TRBV7-9 to TRBJ2-3, with TRBD1 identical over 11 bases. The CDR3 length is 15 residues. The germline V gene encodes CDR1 SEHNR and CDR2 FQNEAQ (reference sequence). Losses at the gene ends were 5 bases for V and 6 bases for J; bases not matched to a gene: 7.

The chain employs TRBV4-2 and TRBJ1-1; a possible D gene is TRBD1 (5 bases). The CDR3 contains 16 residues. Between the trimmed V and J ends, which lost 0 bases and 0 bases, there was a span of 11 bases. Germline values: CDR1 LGHNA, CDR2 YNFKEQ. The CDR3 DNA is TGTGCCAGCAGCCAAGAGGTAGAGGGGATGAACACTGAAGCTTTCTTT. The encoded protein is CASSQEVEGMNTEAFF.

The chain joins TRBV28 to TRBJ2-3; maybe TRBD1 (6 bases). CDR1 and CDR2 (germline): MDHEN, SYDVKM. The CDR3 totals 15 residues. V was shortened by 5 bases and J by 4 bases, with 16 bases between the two germline ends. Written as DNA, the CDR3 is TGTGCCAGCAGTGGCACAGGGAAGTGGTCAGATACGCAGTATTTT. As protein: CASSGTGKWSDTQYF.

Remarks on this clonotype: One base away lies a much larger clone, so this may be a sequencing read error. The rearrangement uses TRBV11-2 and TRBJ2-3; D is perhaps TRBD2 (5 bases). Germline values: CDR1 SGHAT, CDR2 FQNNGV. The CDR3 loop spans 12 amino acids. In DNA form, the CDR3 reads TGTGCCGGCAGCCCCGGGGTGGATACGCAGTATTTT. This encodes CAGSPGVDTQYF. The entire variable domain, with the rest obtained from reference TRBV11-2 and TRBJ2-3, is as follows: EAGVAQSPRYKIIEKRQSVAFWCNPISGHATLYWYQQILGQGPKLLIQFQNNGVVDDSQLPKDRFSAERLKGVDSTLKIQPAKLEDSAVYLCAGSPGVDTQYFGPGTRLTVL.

The chain employs TRBV20-1 and TRBJ2-1; 7 bases fit TRBD1. Germline loops: CDR1 DFQATT, CDR2 SNEGSKA (reference sequence). Trimming cost V 6 bases and J 4 bases; bases outside gene matches: 9. The CDR3 runs to 14 residues. The CDR3 sequence: CSAFRTGGYNEQFF. DNA for the CDR3: TGCAGTGCCTTTAGGACAGGAGGATACAATGAGCAGTTCTTC.

The chain is built from TRBV6-5 and TRBJ2-3, with TRBD1 identical over 7 bases. Germline values: CDR1 MNHEY, CDR2 SVGAGI. The trim removed 2 bases at V and 4 bases at J, leaving 6 bases unmatched. The length of the CDR3 is 15 residues. The CDR3 DNA is TGTGCCAGCAGTTACCGATCGACAGGGTCAGATACGCAGTATTTT. Its translation: CASSYRSTGSDTQYF.

On this clonotype itself: A read error may account for a junction end that differs from germline. The chain recombines TRBV7-7 with TRBJ2-3; D is unclear. In germline, CDR1 is SSHAT, CDR2 FNYEAQ (reference sequence). CDR3 length: 13 amino acids. The CDR3 loop is CASSLGPQGTQYF. CDR3 bases: TGTGCTAGCAGCTTAGGACCCCAAGGGACGCAGTATTTT.